This T cell receptor (beta chain) was profiled in a study of T-cell reconstitution after alpha-beta-depleted transplantation in children. For TCRbeta, the library was prepared with unique molecular identifiers. TCRdb re-analysed the PCR reads in MiXCR, keeping a single row per CDR3 protein. The sample yields about 830,000 distinct CDR3 sequences, 15% to 20% seen once. This clonotype was counted between two and nine times. Trimming took 4 bases from V and 0 from J, leaving 21 bases between them. The germline CDR1 and CDR2 sequences are SQVTM and ANQGSEA. This CDR3 region has 17 residues. The receptor was derived from a male patient younger than 18 who had a stem cell transplant for acute lymphoblastic leukemia, so the T cells may come from the graft donor. This specimen consisted of PBMCs, mostly from graft donor cells, obtained 360 days after TCRalphabeta/CD19-depleted stem cell transplant. This chain connects TRBV29-1 to TRBJ1-1; a weak D match, TRBD1 (6 bases). CDR3 amino acids: CSVVPRQGLFMNTEAFF. The CDR3 nucleotides are TGCAGCGTTGTGCCACGGCAGGGGCTTTTCATGAACACTGAAGCTTTCTTT.